The sequence of this T cell receptor (beta chain) was determined in a study of T-cell memory formation after mild COVID-19. TCRdb itself ran the 5' RACE reads through MiXCR, one entry per CDR3 protein. The sample holds roughly 48,000 distinct CDR3 sequences, 27% seen once. The CDR3 length is 15 residues. CDR1 is MDHEN and CDR2 is SYDVKM in the germline V gene. The trim removed 7 bases at V and 9 bases at J, leaving 13 bases unmatched. The sequenced sample was PBMCs or a T cell subset sorted from them (not recorded which). The TCR sequence derives from a man in his late teens or twenties who had mild COVID-19 (a few samples of this study predate the infection). Cell type and time point are not known. This sequence joins TRBV28 and TRBJ2-2; 8 bases line up with TRBD1. CDR3 in amino acids: CASTQRQGPPRELFF. The CDR3 DNA follows: TGTGCCAGCACCCAAAGACAGGGGCCTCCCCGGGAGCTGTTTTTT. The whole variable domain, filled in from reference TRBV28 and TRBJ2-2, reads DVKVTQSSRYLVKRTGEKVFLECVQDMDHENMFWYRQDPGLGLRLIYFSYDVKMKEKGDIPEGYSVSREKKERFSLILESASTNQTSMYLCASTQRQGPPRELFFGEGSRLTVL.